This T cell receptor (beta chain) was obtained from a study of blood T cell repertoires in COVID-19 (dated by TCRdb to about 2020). Context from the whole study: Collaborator samples came from the United States, Italy and Spain and covered acute and convalescent phases of COVID-19. The samples were drawn from two sources: the first 160 participants of the ongoing ImmuneRACE study, and 1,200 or so subjects contributed by 6 global collaborators. Nearly every sample came with metadata listing a de-identified subject ID, COVID-19 status, age in years and sex. Where HLA class I and class II types were available, the types were taken from metadata supplied by the sample provider, not from assay-based typing. The dataset comprised deeply sampled blood TCRbeta repertoires from subjects exposed to, actively infected with, or recovered from COVID-19. The material from the prospective study consisted of cDNA or gDNA derived from T cells, B-cell-depleted T cells, or PBMCs. The repertoires were made available in a free public database intended to serve as a resource for research on the immune response to SARS-CoV-2. Beyond this particular receptor, the publication reports: Clinical and demographic metadata were provided uncurated, with the amount varying by source and participant.

Whole blood was collected in K2EDTA tubes by collaborating institutions according to the institutions' own protocols. For TCRbeta analysis, collaborator samples were shipped as frozen whole blood, as isolated PBMCs, or as DNA extracted from either sample type. Details on this clone: Its antigen remains undetermined. It has no much larger one-base neighbor in the sample; base qualities were not kept.

The immunoSEQ Assay, a bias-controlled multiplex PCR, was used to amplify TCRbeta CDR3 regions from genomic DNA. Regarding the original processing steps: Nucleated cell counts per sample were estimated from amplification of reference gene primers within the assay. To quantify the absolute abundance of each unique TCRbeta CDR3 rearrangement, sequence reads were collapsed and filtered. Productive Simpson clonality was computed per sample as the square root of Simpson's diversity index over productive rearrangements. TCRdb retrieved this table from immuneACCESS and kept in-frame rearrangements only. Not all clones are present; in checked studies, unresolved V genes account for under half, and no reason is known for the remainder. V, J and clone size are those of that table, while D and trimming were read from the DNA. For this sample the table gives fewer than 250,000 clones, of which 85% to 90% were detected only once. Clones ranked in the top ten supply about 3% of the sample.

The CDR3 has 15 amino acids, counting the end cysteine and phenylalanine. CDR3 DNA is the only sequence kept; it has 45 bases, read in frame from the first base. The germline V gene (reference sequence) supplies CDR1 SGHNT and CDR2 YYREEE. V is clipped by 1 base and J by 5 bases, and the sequence between their germline boundaries is 12 bases long. The source material was peripheral blood. The sequence is built from TRBV5-4 and TRBJ1-4, with a tentative D gene TRBD1 over 6 matching bases. The source of this sequence is a man in his sixties with acute or convalescent COVID-19. The CDR3 protein sequence reads: CASSLMGGRNEKLFF. The nucleotides read TGTGCCAGCAGCTTGATGGGGGGGCGGAATGAAAAACTGTTTTTT.